What follows is one TCR beta chain and its context. What it binds is not known. Unpaired genes were suppressed by blocking oligonucleotides during a second nested PCR. TCRdb re-called the emulsion pairing reads with MiXCR, one entry per CDR3 protein. The table records approximately 40,000 distinct CDR3 sequences, about 48% of them present only once. Paired alpha-beta TCRs of CD8+ T cells were analyzed by expanded emulsion RT-PCR. The data originate from a study of T cell repertoires in breast cancer. In the study overall: Tumors, lymph nodes and blood came from breast cancer patients, plus healthy blood. Notes on the study in general: Possibly tumor-specific: 15 to 20 TCR pairs in seven or more tumors, rare in control blood. Antigen-based selection and expansion was suggested by diverse encodings of shared TCRs.

The sequenced material came from CD8+ T cells. The TCR was taken from a pool of human donors with breast cancer or a healthy control (not recorded which).

The CDR3 sequence: CASSLGQTEGRAQYF. DNA for the CDR3: TGTGCCAGCAGCTTAGGGCAGACGGAGGGTAGGGCGCAGTATTTT. J is TRBJ2-3 and V is TRBV7-6, with a tentative D call TRBD2 (6 bases). This CDR3 has 15 amino acids. V lost 1 base, J lost 10 bases, and 18 bases lay in between. The germline V gene has CDR1 SGHVS and CDR2 FNYEAQ.